This T cell receptor (beta chain) was identified in a study of control samples from healthy donors and cancer patients. In germline, CDR1 is SGHDT, CDR2 YYEEEE. V shed 2 bases and J 4 bases; nucleotides not matched to a gene: 7. The CDR3 is 15 amino acids. Profiled with immunoSEQ multiplex PCR; TCRdb holds only in-frame clones, not every one. Among approximately 82,000 clones listed, around 87% were seen once. The sequencing input was blood. The receptor's source is a man in his fifties in good health. The chain has TRBV5-6 and TRBJ1-1; 8 bases match TRBD1. DNA of the CDR3: TGTGCCAGCAGCTTAGGGGCAACAGGGGGCACTGAAGCTTTCTTT. This codes for CASSLGATGGTEAFF.